This T cell receptor beta chain was sequenced during a study of blood T cell repertoires in COVID-19. Overall study context: Italy, Spain and the United States were the sources of the convalescent and acute COVID-19 samples. Sources were T cells, B-cell-depleted T cells, or PBMCs; the material itself was cDNA or gDNA.

In the original analysis: Counts of nucleated cells, estimated from reference gene primer amplification, were obtained. TCRdb keeps only in-frame clones here, not all; method: immunoSEQ multiplex PCR. The DNA gave D and trimming, while V, J and clone size come from that table. This repertoire shows roughly 200,000 clones, approximately 84% found once; its top ten account for around 7.8%. Deletions cut 4 bases from V and 0 bases from J, with 13 bases between. Germline CDR1 reads MNHNS; CDR2 reads SASEGT. This CDR3 is 16 amino acids long. The rearrangement joins TRBV6-1 to TRBJ1-5; D remains unclear. Sequences were obtained from peripheral blood. The sequence was obtained from an elderly woman with COVID-19, enrolled during active disease. CDR3 sequence (DNA): TGTGCCAGCAGTGCCGCGCGCCCTTATAGCAATCAGCCCCAGCATTTT. This encodes CASSAARPYSNQPQHF.